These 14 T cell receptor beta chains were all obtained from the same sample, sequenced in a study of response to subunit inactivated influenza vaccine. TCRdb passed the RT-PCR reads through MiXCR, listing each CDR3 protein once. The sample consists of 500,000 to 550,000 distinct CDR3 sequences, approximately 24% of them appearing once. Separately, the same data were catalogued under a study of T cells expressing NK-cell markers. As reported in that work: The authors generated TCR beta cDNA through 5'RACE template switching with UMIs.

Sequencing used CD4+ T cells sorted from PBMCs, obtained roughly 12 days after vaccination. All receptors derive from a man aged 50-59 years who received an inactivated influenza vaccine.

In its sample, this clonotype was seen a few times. For the CDR3, the DNA is TGTGCCAGCAGCTCGCCGGGACAGGGTAACATTCAGTACTTC. It codes for CASSSPGQGNIQYF. J is TRBJ2-4 and V is TRBV7-9, with 9 bases identical to TRBD1. V shed 4 bases and J 7 bases; nucleotides not matched to a gene: 5. The CDR3 consists of 14 residues. CDR1 and CDR2 from the germline V gene are SEHNR and FQNEAQ (reference sequence). The whole variable domain, filled in from reference TRBV7-9 and TRBJ2-4, reads DTGVSQNPRHKITKRGQNVTFRCDPISEHNRLYWYRQTLGQGPEFLTYFQNEAQLEKSRLLSDRFSAERPKGSFSTLEIQRTEQGDSAMYLCASSSPGQGNIQYFGAGTRLSVL.

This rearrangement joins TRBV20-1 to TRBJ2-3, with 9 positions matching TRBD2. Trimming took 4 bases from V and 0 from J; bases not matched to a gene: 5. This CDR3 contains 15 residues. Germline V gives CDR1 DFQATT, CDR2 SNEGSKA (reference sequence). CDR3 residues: CSATSGTSSTDTQYF. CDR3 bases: TGCAGTGCTACCTCCGGGACTAGCAGCACAGATACGCAGTATTTT.

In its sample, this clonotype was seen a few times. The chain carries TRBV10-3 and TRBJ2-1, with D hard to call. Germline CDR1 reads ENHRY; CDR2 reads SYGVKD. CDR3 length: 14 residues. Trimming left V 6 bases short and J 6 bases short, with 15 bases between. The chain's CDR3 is CAISAPSRGNEQFF. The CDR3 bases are TGTGCCATCAGCGCCCCTTCTAGAGGCAATGAGCAGTTCTTC.

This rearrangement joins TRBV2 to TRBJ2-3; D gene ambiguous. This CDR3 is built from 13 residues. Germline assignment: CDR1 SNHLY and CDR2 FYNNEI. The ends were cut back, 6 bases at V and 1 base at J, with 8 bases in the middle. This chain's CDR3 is CASRGIGTDTQYF. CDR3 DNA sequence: TGTGCCAGCAGAGGTATAGGCACAGATACGCAGTATTTT.

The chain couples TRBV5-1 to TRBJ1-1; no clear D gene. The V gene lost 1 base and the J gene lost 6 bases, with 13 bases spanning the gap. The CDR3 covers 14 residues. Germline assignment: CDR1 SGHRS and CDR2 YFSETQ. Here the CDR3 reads CASSLQTYGSEAFF. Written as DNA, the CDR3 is TGCGCCAGCAGCTTGCAGACGTATGGCTCTGAAGCTTTCTTT.

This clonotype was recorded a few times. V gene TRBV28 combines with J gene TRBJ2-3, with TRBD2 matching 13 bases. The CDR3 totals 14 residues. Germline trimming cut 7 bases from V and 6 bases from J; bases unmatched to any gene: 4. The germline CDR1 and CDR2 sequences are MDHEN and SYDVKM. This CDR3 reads CASNELAGGDTQYF. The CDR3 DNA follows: TGTGCCAGCAACGAACTAGCGGGAGGGGATACGCAGTATTTT.

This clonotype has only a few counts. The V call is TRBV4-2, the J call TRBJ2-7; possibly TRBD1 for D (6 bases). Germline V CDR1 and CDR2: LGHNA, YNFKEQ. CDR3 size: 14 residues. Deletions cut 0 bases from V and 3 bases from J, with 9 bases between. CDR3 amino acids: CASSQDQGFYEQYF. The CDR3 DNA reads TGTGCCAGCAGCCAAGATCAGGGGTTCTACGAGCAGTACTTC.

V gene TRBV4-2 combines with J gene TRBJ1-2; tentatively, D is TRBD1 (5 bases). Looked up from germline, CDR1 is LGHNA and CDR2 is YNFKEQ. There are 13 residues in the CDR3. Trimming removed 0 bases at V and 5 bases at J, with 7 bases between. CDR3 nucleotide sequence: TGTGCCAGCAGCCAAGACAAGGGGTATGGCTACACCTTC. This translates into CASSQDKGYGYTF.

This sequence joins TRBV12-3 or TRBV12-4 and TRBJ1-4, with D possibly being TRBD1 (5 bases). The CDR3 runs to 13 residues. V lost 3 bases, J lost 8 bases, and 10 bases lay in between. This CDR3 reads CASSFSRVEKLFF. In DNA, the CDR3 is TGTGCCAGCAGTTTCAGCAGGGTAGAAAAACTGTTTTTT.

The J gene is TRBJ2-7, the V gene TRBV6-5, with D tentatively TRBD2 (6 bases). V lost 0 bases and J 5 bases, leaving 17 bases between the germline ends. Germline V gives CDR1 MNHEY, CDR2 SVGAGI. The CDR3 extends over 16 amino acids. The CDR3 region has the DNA TGTGCCAGCAGTTACTCTGCGGGGAGGCCTTCAGACGAGCAGTACTTC. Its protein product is CASSYSAGRPSDEQYF.

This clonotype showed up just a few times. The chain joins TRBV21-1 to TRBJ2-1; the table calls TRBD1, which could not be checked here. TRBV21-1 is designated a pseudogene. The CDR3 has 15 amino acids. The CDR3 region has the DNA TGTGCCAACCCGAACCCCCTAGGGAGTTACAATGAGCAGTTCTTC. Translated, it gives CANPNPLGSYNEQFF.

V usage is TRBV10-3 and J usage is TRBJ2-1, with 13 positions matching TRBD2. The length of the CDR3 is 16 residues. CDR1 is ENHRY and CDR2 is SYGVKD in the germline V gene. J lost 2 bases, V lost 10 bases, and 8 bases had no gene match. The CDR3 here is CATQIGLAGAYNEQFF. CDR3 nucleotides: TGTGCCACCCAAATCGGACTAGCGGGAGCCTACAATGAGCAGTTCTTC.

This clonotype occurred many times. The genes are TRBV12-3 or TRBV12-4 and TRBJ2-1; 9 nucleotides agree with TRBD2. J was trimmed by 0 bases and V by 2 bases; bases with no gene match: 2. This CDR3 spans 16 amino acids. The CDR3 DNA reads TGTGCCAGCAGTTTACTAGCGGGGAGCTCCTACAATGAGCAGTTCTTC. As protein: CASSLLAGSSYNEQFF.

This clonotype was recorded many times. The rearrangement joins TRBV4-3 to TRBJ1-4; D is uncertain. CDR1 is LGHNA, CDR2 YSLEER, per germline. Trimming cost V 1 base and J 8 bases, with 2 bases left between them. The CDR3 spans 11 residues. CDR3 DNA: TGCGCCAGCAGCCAAGGGGAAAAACTGTTTTTT. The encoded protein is CASSQGEKLFF.